Listed below are T cell receptor beta chains from one sample, sequenced in a study of OX40 agonist ivuxolimab in advanced cancers. Only in-frame clones appear in the TCRdb table, and some are missing; sequencing was by immunoSEQ multiplex PCR. Of about 38,000 clones listed, 92% are singletons. This specimen was CD4+ or CD8+ T cells sorted from blood, taken in a trial of the OX40 agonist ivuxolimab. Every receptor here comes from an adult with an advanced solid tumor such as melanoma, head and neck, liver or kidney cancer. Each CDR3 is given with its conserved first and last residue. A D gene is named only where the DNA matches it firmly. Some rows mark clone size as missing; the rest say once, few, many or name a class of expanded clone.

- TRBJ2-7 TRBV27 TRBD2 TGTGCCAGCAGTTTATCCGGGAGGGGCGAGCAGTACTTC CASSLSGRGEQYF
- TRBJ2-1 TRBV5-4 - TGTGCCAGCAGCTCTGGGCTAGGTACGGGTAATGAGCAGTTCTTC CASSSGLGTGNEQFF
few TRBJ2-2 TRBV4-1 TRBD1 TGCGCCAGCAGTCGGGACAGGGCGAACACCGGGGAGCTGTTTTTT CASSRDRANTGELFF
- TRBJ1-6 TRBV27 - TGTGCCAGCAGTTTAGTAAGCAGCTCCTATAATTCACCCCTCCACTTT CASSLVSSSYNSPLHF
- TRBJ2-1 TRBV28 - TGTGCCAGCAGTCACGGGGGCGGGGGACAAGGGGAGCAGTTCTTC CASSHGGGGQGEQFF
- TRBJ2-2 TRBV9 TRBD2 TGTGCCAGCAGCGTAAGCGGGAGCACCGGGGAGCTGTTTTTT CASSVSGSTGELFF
- TRBJ2-7 TRBV7-9 - TGTGCCAGCAGCACACAGCTTTACGAGCAGTACTTC CASSTQLYEQYF
- TRBJ1-2 TRBV19 - TGTGCCAGTAGCGACACTTACGGCTACACCTTC CASSDTYGYTF
- TRBJ2-3 TRBV7-2 - TGTGCCAGCAGCCGAGCTCCTAGCCAAGATACGCAGTATTTT CASSRAPSQDTQYF
- TRBJ2-2 TRBV6-5 - TGTGCCAGCCATGATATCGGGACCAACACCGGGGAGCTGTTTTTT CASHDIGTNTGELFF
- TRBJ1-2 TRBV4-3 - TGCGCCAGCAGCCAAGAGGAAAAAAGCTCTAACTATGGCTACACCTTC CASSQEEKSSNYGYTF
- TRBJ2-1 TRBV9 - TGTGCCAGCAGCGTAGGAGGAAGCGCCTACAATGAGCAGTTCTTC CASSVGGSAYNEQFF
- TRBJ1-5 TRBV5-6 - TGTGCCAGCAGCTTGGCCGGTGGTCAGCCCCAGCATTTT CASSLAGGQPQHF
- TRBJ1-2 TRBV7-2 TRBD1 TGTGCCAGCAGCTTAGTGCTGGGACAGGGAGAAGGCTACACCTTC CASSLVLGQGEGYTF
- TRBJ1-1 TRBV5-4 TRBD1 TGTGCCAGCAGCTTGGGGACAGGGGTTTATACTGAAGCTTTCTTT CASSLGTGVYTEAFF
- TRBJ2-1 TRBV4-1 TRBD2 TGCGCCAGCAGCCTTCCACTAGCGGGGATTGGAAATGAGCAGTTCTTC CASSLPLAGIGNEQFF
- TRBJ2-3 TRBV9 - TGTGCCAGCAGCGTAGGGCTAGGAACAGATACGCAGTATTTT CASSVGLGTDTQYF
- TRBJ2-5 TRBV7-8 - TGTGCCAGCAGCTTAGCTCTTAACCAAGAGACCCAGTACTTC CASSLALNQETQYF
- TRBJ2-1 TRBV11-3 - TGTGCCAGCAGCTCGAAACATCCTAATGAGCAGTTCTTC CASSSKHPNEQFF
- TRBJ1-1 TRBV27 - TGTGCCAGCAGTTTCTTATTCGTGGGCCCCAACACTGAAGCTTTCTTT CASSFLFVGPNTEAFF
- TRBJ2-1 TRBV29-1 TRBD2 TGCAGCGCCCTGACTGGACTAGCGGGAAAGTTCTTC CSALTGLAGKFF
- TRBJ2-4 TRBV28 - TGTGCCAGCAGTTTATTGCGGGAATCGGTCGCGGACATTCAGTACTTC CASSLLRESVADIQYF
- TRBJ2-3 TRBV11-2 TRBD1 TGTGCCAGCCGCCCACAGGGGACACATACGCAGTATTTT CASRPQGTHTQYF
- TRBJ2-7 TRBV6-5 - TGTGCCAGCAGTTACTCGGACAGCTCCTACGAGCAGTACTTC CASSYSDSSYEQYF
few TRBJ2-3 TRBV6-5 - TGTGCCAGCACCTCCCGGGACACCCCTTCAGATACGCAGTATTTT CASTSRDTPSDTQYF
- TRBJ2-3 TRBV19 TRBD2 TGTGCCAGTAGTATTCGGGCTAGCGGTTCAGATACGCAGTATTTT CASSIRASGSDTQYF
once TRBJ1-3 TRBV29-1 - TGCAGCGTCGCTACGGGGACTGCTGGAAACACCATATATTTT CSVATGTAGNTIYF
- TRBJ1-1 TRBV28 - TGTGCCAGCAGTCCGGGGGTGTCAGAAGCTTTCTTT CASSPGVSEAFF
few TRBJ2-1 TRBV10-1 - TGCGCCAGCAGTGAGGGGGGCAATGAGCAGTTCTTC CASSEGGNEQFF
- TRBJ2-7 TRBV27 - TGTGCCAGCAGTTTAGGGGGGGCCCCCTACGAGCAGTACTTC CASSLGGAPYEQYF
- TRBJ1-2 TRBV7-9 - TGTGCCAGCAGCTCGTACGACGACAGGAGCTATGGCTACACCTTC CASSSYDDRSYGYTF
- TRBJ2-3 TRBV9 - TGTGCCAGCAGCCGACAGAAGAGCACAGATACGCAGTATTTT CASSRQKSTDTQYF
- TRBJ2-2 TRBV7-9 TRBD1 TGTGCCAGCAGCTTAGCGCCGGACAGGGGCCGGGAGCTGTTTTTT CASSLAPDRGRELFF
- TRBJ2-1 TRBV4-1 TRBD2 TGCGCCAGCAGCCAATCCCCCTTAGCGGGAGGGCTCTACAATGAGCAGTTCTTC CASSQSPLAGGLYNEQFF
few TRBJ1-3 TRBV7-9 - TGTGCCAGCAGCGGGGGAAGGGCCGGGGAAGGGTCTGGAAACACCATATATTTT CASSGGRAGEGSGNTIYF
- TRBJ1-2 TRBV7-9 - TGTGCCAGCAGCTTAGCGGCTACCTATGGCTACACCTTC CASSLAATYGYTF
- TRBJ1-4 TRBV6-5 - TGTGCCAGCAGTCCCGGGGCGCTAACTAATGAAAAACTGTTTTTT CASSPGALTNEKLFF
- TRBJ2-1 TRBV6-1 - TGTGCCAGTGCGGGGGCACCAAGGCAGTTCTTC CASAGAPRQFF
- TRBJ2-1 TRBV7-2 TRBD2 TGTGCCAGCAGCTTATCTCCGGGAGGGATCCACAATGAGCAGTTCTTC CASSLSPGGIHNEQFF
- TRBJ2-5 TRBV9 TRBD2 TGTGCCAGCAGCGGTAGCGGGAGGGCCGTAGAGACCCAGTACTTC CASSGSGRAVETQYF
- TRBJ1-1 TRBV5-6 - TGTGCCAGCAGCTGGGGCCGGGGGTCTAGGGACGACACTGAAGCTTTCTTT CASSWGRGSRDDTEAFF
- TRBJ2-1 TRBV4-3 TRBD2 TGCGCCAGCAGCCTCGATAAGAGGACTAGCGGTTCCCCCTACAATGAGCAGTTCTTC CASSLDKRTSGSPYNEQFF
- TRBJ2-5 TRBV9 TRBD2 TGTGCCAGCAGCGGGGGGACTAGCGGGTCGGAGACCCAGTACTTC CASSGGTSGSETQYF
- TRBJ2-1 TRBV7-8 - TGTGCCAGCAGCCCAAGGGGACTGCTAAGCTCCTACAATGAGCAGTTCTTC CASSPRGLLSSYNEQFF
- TRBJ2-3 TRBV7-9 TRBD2 TGTGCCAGCAGCCCGGTAGCGGGGGTCCGCACAGATACGCAGTATTTT CASSPVAGVRTDTQYF
- TRBJ2-1 TRBV6-4 - TGTGCCAGCAGTGTCTGGGGAGCAGGGCAGTTCTTC CASSVWGAGQFF
- TRBJ1-1 TRBV27 - TGTGCCAGCAGTTTAGGAGGGACGACTGAAGCTTTCTTT CASSLGGTTEAFF
- TRBJ1-2 TRBV11-3 TRBD1 TGTGCCAGCAGCCAATACAGGGGGTATGGCTACACCTTC CASSQYRGYGYTF
- TRBJ2-7 TRBV5-4 TRBD2 TGCGCCAGCAGCCAAATAATAGCGGGAGGCTACGAGCAGTACTTC CASSQIIAGGYEQYF
- TRBJ2-5 TRBV9 TRBD2 TGTGCCAGCAGCGTAGAACTAGCGGGAGAAGGGGAGACCCAGTACTTC CASSVELAGEGETQYF
once TRBJ2-1 TRBV11-3 TRBD2 TGTGCCAGCAGCTTAACTAGCGGGAGGGCCTCGATCGCGAGTGAGCAGTTCTTC CASSLTSGRASIASEQFF
- TRBJ2-5 TRBV5-6 TRBD2 TGTGCCAGCAGCTTGGCCCCTTTTCTAGCGGGCGATCCGGGGACCCAGTACTTC CASSLAPFLAGDPGTQYF
- TRBJ1-5 TRBV7-8 - TGTGCCAGCAGCCTAGAGCGAACCCTTGGATTCGGTCAGCCCCAGCATTTT CASSLERTLGFGQPQHF
- TRBJ1-1 TRBV28 - TGTGCCAGCCGATGGACAGATTCGACTGAAGCTTTCTTT CASRWTDSTEAFF
- TRBJ1-4 TRBV19 - TGTGCCAGTAGTATAGCCTTGGGAGAAAAACTGTTTTTT CASSIALGEKLFF
- TRBJ2-3 TRBV6-5 - TGTGCCAGCAGTTACCGAGGGACAGATACGCAGTATTTT CASSYRGTDTQYF
- TRBJ2-7 TRBV13 - TGTGCCAGCAGCTTAGTTGGACGAGCCTACGAGCAGTACTTC CASSLVGRAYEQYF
once TRBJ2-1 TRBV7-3 - TGTGCCAGCAGCTCGCCGGGACCATCAAATGAGCAGTTCTTC CASSSPGPSNEQFF
- TRBJ2-7 TRBV28 TRBD2 TGTGCCAGCAGTTTTCGGAGCGGGAGCTCCTACGAGCAGTACTTC CASSFRSGSSYEQYF